The T cell receptor beta chain described here comes from a study of shared clonotypes between healthy human individuals. Study-wide points: Naive CD4 clonotype sharing across a handful of donors was 4.5% to 6%.

The protocol was immunoSEQ multiplex PCR, while the TCRdb copy is restricted to in-frame clones and leaves out a portion. The table includes some 1.1 million clones, approximately 77% detected once. CDR1 and CDR2 (germline): KGHSH, LQKENI. The CDR3 sequence is 14 residues long. Trimming took off 0 bases at V and 3 bases at J, with 8 bases between the two ends. Investigators divided CD4+ cells into CD45RA+ naive and CD45RA-negative memory subsets. Comments on this clone: Its antigen is still unknown.

The gene calls are TRBV18 and TRBJ2-5; no definite D call. Material: memory CD4+ T cells from PBMCs. Subset given: CD45RA-negative fraction. The TCR originated in a man aged 18 to 29 in good health. Some clones in this sample may be carry-over from other donors' samples. The CDR3 nucleotides are TGTGCCAGCTCACCACCGTCAAAAAAAGAGACCCAGTACTTC. The encoded protein is CASSPPSKKETQYF.